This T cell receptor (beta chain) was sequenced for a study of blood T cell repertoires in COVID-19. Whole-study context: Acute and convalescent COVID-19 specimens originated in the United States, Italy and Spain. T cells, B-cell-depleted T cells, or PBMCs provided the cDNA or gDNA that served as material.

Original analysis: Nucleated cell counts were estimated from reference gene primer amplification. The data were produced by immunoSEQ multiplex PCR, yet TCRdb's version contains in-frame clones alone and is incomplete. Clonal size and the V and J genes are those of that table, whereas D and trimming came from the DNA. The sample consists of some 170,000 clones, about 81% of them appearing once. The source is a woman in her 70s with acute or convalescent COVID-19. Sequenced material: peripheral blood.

CDR3 in DNA: TGTGCCATCAGTGAGTACGGGACAGGCGGAGGGGCTGAAGCTTTCTTT. Translation: CAISEYGTGGGAEAFF. This sequence joins TRBV10-3 and TRBJ1-1; 8 bases agree with TRBD1. The trim removed 1 base at V and 6 bases at J, leaving 10 bases unmatched. CDR1 ENHRY and CDR2 SYGVKD come from the germline V gene. This CDR3 is 16 amino acids long.